This T cell receptor beta chain stems from a study of radiotherapy plus CTLA-4 blockade in lung cancer. Study overall: Objective response was observed in 18% of patients, and disease control in roughly 30%.

Study-wide results and caveats: It was early blood T cell clone dynamics, with interferon-beta, that reportedly best predicted response. Blood-borne expansion of tumor-derived TCR clones followed radiotherapy plus ipilimumab.

Data came from immunoSEQ multiplex PCR; TCRdb stores just in-frame clones and leaves some out. The profile shows approximately 95,000 clones, approximately 85% of them singletons. Germline CDR1 reads GTSNPN; CDR2 reads SVGIG (reference sequence). The CDR3 has 15 amino acids. V shed 4 bases and J 1 base; nucleotides not matched to a gene: 9. In chemo-refractory metastatic non-small-cell lung cancer, patients got ipilimumab CTLA-4 blockade together with focal radiation. This clone turned up a few times. Its antigen is unknown. This chain connects TRBV30 to TRBJ1-1, with 7 bases identical to TRBD1. This TCR was recovered from a human donor with non-small cell lung cancer who had a partial response to radiotherapy plus ipilimumab. The sequencing here drew on peripheral blood, taken from a patient treated with radiotherapy plus ipilimumab. For the CDR3, the DNA is TGTGCCTGGACCATCAAGGGACAGAGGAACACTGAAGCTTTCTTT. It encodes CAWTIKGQRNTEAFF.